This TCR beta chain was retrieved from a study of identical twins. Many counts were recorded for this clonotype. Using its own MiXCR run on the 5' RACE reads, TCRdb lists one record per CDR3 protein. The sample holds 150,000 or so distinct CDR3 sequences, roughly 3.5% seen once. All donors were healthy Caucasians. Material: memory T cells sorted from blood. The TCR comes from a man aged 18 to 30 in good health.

The CDR3 reads CSVVTGGWEQYF. The CDR3 DNA is TGCAGCGTTGTAACAGGGGGCTGGGAGCAGTACTTC. The genes are TRBV29-1 and TRBJ2-7; TRBD1 matches at 9 bases. Germline V gives CDR1 SQVTM, CDR2 ANQGSEA. J gave up 7 bases and V 4 bases, and 5 bases lay outside the gene matches. There are 12 residues in the CDR3.